This TCR beta chain was identified during a study of T cell clones after liver transplantation. At the level of the study: Draws occurred before transplant, before withdrawal, and after complete or failed withdrawal.

CDR1 is MNHNY, CDR2 SVGAGI, per germline (reference sequence). Trimming took 5 bases from V and 0 from J, leaving 10 bases between them. The CDR3 consists of 14 residues. Clones were read by immunoSEQ multiplex PCR, and TCRdb kept only the in-frame ones, dropping some. The sample has around 19,000 clones; roughly 88% are singletons. The specimen comprised CD8+ T cells from blood, sampled before liver transplant. The V and J genes are TRBV6-6 and TRBJ1-1; the D is unclear. The receptor comes from a human donor who received a liver transplant. In nucleotides, the CDR3 is TGTGCCAGCAGTCCCACGGCCCTGAACACTGAAGCTTTCTTT. Protein: CASSPTALNTEAFF.